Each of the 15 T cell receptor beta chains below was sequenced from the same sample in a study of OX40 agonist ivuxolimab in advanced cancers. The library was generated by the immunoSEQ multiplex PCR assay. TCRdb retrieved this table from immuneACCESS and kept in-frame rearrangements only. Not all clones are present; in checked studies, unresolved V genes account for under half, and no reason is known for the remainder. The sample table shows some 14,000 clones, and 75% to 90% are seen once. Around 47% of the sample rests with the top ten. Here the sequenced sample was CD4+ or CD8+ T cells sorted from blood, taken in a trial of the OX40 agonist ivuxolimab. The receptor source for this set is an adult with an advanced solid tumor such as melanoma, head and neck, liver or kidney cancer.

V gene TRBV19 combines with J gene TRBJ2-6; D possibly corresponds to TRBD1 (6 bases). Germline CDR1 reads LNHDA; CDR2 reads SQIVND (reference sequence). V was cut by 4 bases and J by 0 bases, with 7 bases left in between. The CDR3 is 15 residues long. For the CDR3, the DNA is TGTGCCAGTAGTACGGACAGCTCTGGGGCCAACGTCCTGACTTTC. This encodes CASSTDSSGANVLTF.

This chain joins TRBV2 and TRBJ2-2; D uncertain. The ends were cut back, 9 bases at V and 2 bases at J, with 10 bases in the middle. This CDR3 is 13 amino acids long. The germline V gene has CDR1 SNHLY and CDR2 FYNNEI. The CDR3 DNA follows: TGTGCCAGAGCCGGGCTCAACACCGGGGAGCTGTTTTTT. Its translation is CARAGLNTGELFF.

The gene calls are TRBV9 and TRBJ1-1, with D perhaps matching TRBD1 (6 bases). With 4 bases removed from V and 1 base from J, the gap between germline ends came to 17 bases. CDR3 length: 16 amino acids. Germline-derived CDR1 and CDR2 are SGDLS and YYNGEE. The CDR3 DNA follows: TGTGCCAGCAGCCCTTACCAGGGGACAAGGAACACTGAAGCTTTCTTT. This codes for CASSPYQGTRNTEAFF.

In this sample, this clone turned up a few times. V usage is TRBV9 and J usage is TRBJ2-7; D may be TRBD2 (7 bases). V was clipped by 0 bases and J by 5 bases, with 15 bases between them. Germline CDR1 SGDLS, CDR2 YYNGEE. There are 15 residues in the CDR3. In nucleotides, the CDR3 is TGTGCCAGCAGCGTAGCTACGGGGGGCGGCCACGAGCAGTACTTC. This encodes CASSVATGGGHEQYF.

The CDR3: CASRTIGESNSPLHF. CDR3 nucleotide sequence: TGTGCCAGCAGAACGATAGGGGAGTCTAATTCACCCCTCCACTTT. The gene calls are TRBV27 and TRBJ1-6; a weak D match, TRBD1 (5 bases). Germline-derived CDR1 and CDR2 are MNHEY and SMNVEV (reference sequence). This CDR3 contains 15 residues. V lost 6 bases and J 6 bases, leaving 15 bases between the germline ends.

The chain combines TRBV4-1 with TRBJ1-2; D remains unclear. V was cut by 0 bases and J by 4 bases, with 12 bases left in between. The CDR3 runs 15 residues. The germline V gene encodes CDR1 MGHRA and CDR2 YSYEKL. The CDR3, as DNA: TGCGCCAGCAGCCAAGAGCCGGGAAACCGCTATGGCTACACCTTC. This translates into CASSQEPGNRYGYTF.

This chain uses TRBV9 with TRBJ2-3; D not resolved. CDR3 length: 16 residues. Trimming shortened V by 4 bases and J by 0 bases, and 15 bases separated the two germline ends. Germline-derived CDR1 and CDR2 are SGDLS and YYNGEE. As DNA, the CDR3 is TGTGCCAGCAGCACCCACGTGCGGACGAGCACAGATACGCAGTATTTT. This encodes CASSTHVRTSTDTQYF.

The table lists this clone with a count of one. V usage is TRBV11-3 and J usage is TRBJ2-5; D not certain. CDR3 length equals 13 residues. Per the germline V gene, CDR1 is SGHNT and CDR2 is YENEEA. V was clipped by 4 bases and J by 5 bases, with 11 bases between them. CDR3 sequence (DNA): TGTGCCAGCAGCTCCGATTCTTGGGAGACCCAGTACTTC. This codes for CASSSDSWETQYF. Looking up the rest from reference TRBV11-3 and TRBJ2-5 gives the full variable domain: EAGVVQSPRYKIIEKKQPVAFWCNPISGHNTLYWYLQNLGQGPELLIRYENEEAVDDSQLPKDRFSAERLKGVDSTLKIQPAELGDSAVYLCASSSDSWETQYFGPGTRLLVL.

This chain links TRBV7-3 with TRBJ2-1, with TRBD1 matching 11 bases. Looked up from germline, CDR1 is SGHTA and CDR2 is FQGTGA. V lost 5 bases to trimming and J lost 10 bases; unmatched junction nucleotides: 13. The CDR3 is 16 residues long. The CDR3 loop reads CASSPQYGQGAWEQFF. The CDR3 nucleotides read TGTGCCAGCAGCCCCCAGTATGGACAGGGGGCTTGGGAGCAGTTCTTC.

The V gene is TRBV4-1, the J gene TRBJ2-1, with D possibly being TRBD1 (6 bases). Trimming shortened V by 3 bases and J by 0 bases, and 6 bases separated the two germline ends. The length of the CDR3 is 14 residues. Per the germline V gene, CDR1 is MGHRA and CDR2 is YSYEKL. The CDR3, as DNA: TGCGCCAGCAGCCAGGACAGCTCCTACAATGAGCAGTTCTTC. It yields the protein CASSQDSSYNEQFF.

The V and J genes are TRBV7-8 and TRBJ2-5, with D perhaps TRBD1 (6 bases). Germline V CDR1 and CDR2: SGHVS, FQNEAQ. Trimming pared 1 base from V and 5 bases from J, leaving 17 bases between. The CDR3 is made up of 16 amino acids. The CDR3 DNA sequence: TGTGCCAGCAGCTTAGGACAGGCCGTGATAAGGGAGACCCAGTACTTC. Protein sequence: CASSLGQAVIRETQYF.

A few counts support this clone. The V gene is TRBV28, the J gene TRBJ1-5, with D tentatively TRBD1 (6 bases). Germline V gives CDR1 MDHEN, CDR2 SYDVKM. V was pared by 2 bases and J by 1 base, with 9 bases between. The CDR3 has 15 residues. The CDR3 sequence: CASSLQGYSNQPQHF. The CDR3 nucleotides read TGTGCCAGCAGTTTACAGGGGTACAGCAATCAGCCCCAGCATTTT.

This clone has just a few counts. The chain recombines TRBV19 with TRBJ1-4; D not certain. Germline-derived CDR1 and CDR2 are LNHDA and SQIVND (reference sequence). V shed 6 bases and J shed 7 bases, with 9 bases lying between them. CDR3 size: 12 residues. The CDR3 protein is CASRDSGEKLFF. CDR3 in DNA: TGTGCCAGTAGGGATTCAGGTGAAAAACTGTTTTTT.

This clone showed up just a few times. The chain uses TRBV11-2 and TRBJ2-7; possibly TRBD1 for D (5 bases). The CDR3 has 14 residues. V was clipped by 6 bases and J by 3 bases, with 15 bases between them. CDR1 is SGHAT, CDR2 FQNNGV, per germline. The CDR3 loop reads CASSPSDTSYEQYF. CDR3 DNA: TGTGCCAGCAGTCCGTCGGACACAAGCTACGAGCAGTACTTC.

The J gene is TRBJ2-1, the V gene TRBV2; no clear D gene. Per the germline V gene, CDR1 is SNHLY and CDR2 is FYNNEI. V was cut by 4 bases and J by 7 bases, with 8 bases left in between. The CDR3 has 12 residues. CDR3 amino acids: CASSGRLNEQFF. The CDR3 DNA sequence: TGTGCCAGCAGTGGCAGGCTGAATGAGCAGTTCTTC.